The 30 T cell receptor beta chains below all came from one sample that was sequenced in a study of cytomegalovirus exposure and HLA in healthy donors. Assay used: immunoSEQ multiplex PCR; TCRdb lists only in-frame clones, some missing. The sample consists of some 330,000 clones, roughly 89% of them appearing once. The sample consisted of PBMCs. These receptors were collected from a woman aged 18-29 years in good health and CMV-seronegative.

V gene TRBV4-3 combines with J gene TRBJ2-2, with TRBD2 identical over 13 bases. This CDR3 is built from 17 residues. In germline, CDR1 is LGHNA, CDR2 YSLEER. V was clipped by 3 bases and J by 2 bases; unmatched bases: 3. The CDR3 bases are TGCGCCAGCAGCCATGGACTAGCGGGAGTAAACACCGGGGAGCTGTTTTTT. Amino acids: CASSHGLAGVNTGELFF.

CDR3 sequence: CASSPRTGAGTGELFF. The CDR3, as DNA: TGCGCCAGCAGCCCCAGGACAGGGGCGGGCACCGGGGAGCTGTTTTTT. The V and J genes are TRBV5-1 and TRBJ2-2, with TRBD1 matching over 9 bases. Germline V gene sequence: CDR1 SGHRS, CDR2 YFSETQ. The ends lost 4 bases at V and 4 bases at J; junction bases unmatched: 8. CDR3 size: 16 residues. Using reference TRBV5-1 and TRBJ2-2 for the parts outside the CDR3, the full variable domain is KAGVTQTPRYLIKTRGQQVTLSCSPISGHRSVSWYQQTPGQGLQFLFEYFSETQRNKGNFPGRFSGRQFSNSRSEMNVSTLELGDSALYLCASSPRTGAGTGELFFGEGSRLTVL.

The chain's CDR3 is CASSLLGAQGQFF. The DNA for the CDR3 is TGTGCCAGCAGTTTATTAGGGGCCCAGGGGCAGTTCTTC. The rearrangement joins TRBV28 to TRBJ2-1; D possibly corresponds to TRBD1 (5 bases). This CDR3 comprises 13 residues. V gave up 1 base and J gave up 12 bases, with 13 bases separating them. The germline V gene encodes CDR1 MDHEN and CDR2 SYDVKM.

The chain recombines TRBV4-1 with TRBJ2-7, with D possibly being TRBD1 (5 bases). V gave up 4 bases and J gave up 4 bases, with 17 bases separating them. The CDR3 is 15 amino acids. Germline assignment: CDR1 MGHRA and CDR2 YSYEKL. The CDR3 region is CASSRTDQGDYEQYF. CDR3 nucleotide sequence: TGCGCCAGCAGCCGCACAGACCAGGGTGATTACGAGCAGTACTTC.

The chain joins TRBV6-5 to TRBJ1-2; the match to TRBD1 covers 7 bases. This CDR3 contains 14 residues. In germline, CDR1 is MNHEY, CDR2 SVGAGI. The V segment lost 6 bases and the J segment 5 bases; nucleotides outside the gene matches: 9. The CDR3 spells CASRAPGQLYGYTF. The CDR3, as DNA: TGTGCCAGCAGGGCGCCGGGACAGCTATATGGCTACACCTTC.

This clone was counted once. CDR3 sequence (DNA): TGTGCCAGCAGGGAGGGAGCCTATGGCTACACCTTC. This sequence encodes CASREGAYGYTF. The chain combines TRBV6-1 with TRBJ1-2; no clear D gene. Trimming pared 6 bases from V and 4 bases from J, leaving 9 bases between. This CDR3 has 12 residues. The germline V gene has CDR1 MNHNS and CDR2 SASEGT.

The genes are TRBV27 and TRBJ1-1; the D is unclear. This CDR3 contains 14 residues. Trimming took off 5 bases at V and 3 bases at J, with 13 bases between the two ends. CDR1 is MNHEY, CDR2 SMNVEV, per germline (reference sequence). CDR3 in amino acids: CASSPAAIDTEAFF. CDR3 DNA: TGTGCCAGCAGTCCGGCGGCGATTGACACTGAAGCTTTCTTT.

V and J are TRBV4-3 and TRBJ1-1; D is uncertain. V was pared by 0 bases and J by 1 base, with 9 bases between. CDR3 length equals 15 residues. Germline values: CDR1 LGHNA, CDR2 YSLEER. The CDR3 DNA reads as TGCGCCAGCAGCCAAGAGGGCCGAGCGAACACTGAAGCTTTCTTT. Protein product: CASSQEGRANTEAFF.

This chain joins TRBV7-9 and TRBJ2-7; a possible D gene is TRBD2 (5 bases). Trimming left V 3 bases short and J 0 bases short, with 15 bases between. The length of the CDR3 is 16 residues. Germline CDR1 SEHNR, CDR2 FQNEAQ (reference sequence). The CDR3 loop is CASSLGRHDDSYEQYF. CDR3 coding DNA: TGTGCCAGCAGCTTGGGGAGACACGATGACTCCTACGAGCAGTACTTC.

Of note for this clone: The same CDR3 can be traced to other DNA sequences in this sample. This sequence joins TRBV5-6 and TRBJ2-7, with TRBD1 matching over 9 bases. CDR1 and CDR2 (germline): SGHDT, YYEEEE. V lost 4 bases to trimming and J lost 2 bases; unmatched junction nucleotides: 4. The CDR3 extends over 14 amino acids. The CDR3 coding sequence is TGTGCCAGCAGCATCAGACAGGGGGCCTACGAGCAGTACTTC. It translates to CASSIRQGAYEQYF.

The chain carries TRBV29-1 and TRBJ2-7; 7 bases map to TRBD2. The V gene's germline CDR1 is SQVTM and CDR2 ANQGSEA. There are 12 residues in the CDR3. Germline trimming cut 4 bases from V and 6 bases from J; bases unmatched to any gene: 6. The CDR3 DNA reads as TGCAGCGTTGTTGGGCGGGGGAGCGAGCAGTACTTC. Its translation is CSVVGRGSEQYF.

This sequence joins TRBV27 and TRBJ2-1; 10 positions agree with TRBD2. CDR1 is MNHEY and CDR2 is SMNVEV in the germline V gene (reference sequence). The CDR3 totals 15 residues. V was pared by 0 bases and J by 8 bases, with 4 bases of the junction left unmatched. CDR3 nucleotide sequence: TGTGCCAGCAGTTTATCAGCGGGAGGGAACTATGAGCAGTTCTTC. The encoded protein is CASSLSAGGNYEQFF.

This clone showed up just once. The rearrangement links TRBV29-1 to TRBJ1-1, with 8 positions matching TRBD1. V shed 6 bases and J 4 bases; nucleotides not matched to a gene: 10. CDR3 size: 14 residues. Germline CDR1 is SQVTM and CDR2 is ANQGSEA. The DNA of the CDR3 is TGCAGCGTGAACGGACAGGGTAGTCGCACTGAAGCTTTCTTT. Residues: CSVNGQGSRTEAFF.

This chain connects TRBV11-2 to TRBJ1-2; D might be TRBD1 (5 bases). Looked up from germline, CDR1 is SGHAT and CDR2 is FQNNGV. The CDR3 totals 16 residues. V lost 5 bases and J lost 4, with 20 bases in between. The CDR3 protein is CASSTRGGGSGYGYTF. The CDR3 DNA follows: TGTGCCAGCAGCACCCGCGGGGGAGGATCGGGCTATGGCTACACCTTC.

This clone was counted a few times. V usage is TRBV25-1 and J usage is TRBJ2-1; D unresolved. Germline CDR1 and CDR2: MGHDK and SYGVNS. The CDR3 has 12 residues. With 2 bases removed from V and 10 bases from J, the gap between germline ends came to 9 bases. The CDR3, as DNA: TGTGCCAGCAGTGAACATACGACAGAGCAGTTCTTC. It specifies CASSEHTTEQFF.

This rearrangement joins TRBV4-1 to TRBJ2-2; TRBD2 might be the D (5 bases). This CDR3 comprises 14 residues. The germline V gene has CDR1 MGHRA and CDR2 YSYEKL. V lost 4 bases, J lost 3 bases, and 9 bases lay in between. CDR3 in amino acids: CASSPDWDTGELFF. The CDR3 DNA sequence: TGCGCCAGCAGCCCGGACTGGGACACCGGGGAGCTGTTTTTT.

With respect to this clone: Other DNA sequences from this sample encode an identical CDR3 as well. The rearrangement uses TRBV5-1 and TRBJ2-7; TRBD2 matches 8 bases. CDR1 and CDR2 (germline): SGHRS, YFSETQ. The V segment lost 0 bases and the J segment 2 bases; nucleotides outside the gene matches: 1. The CDR3 loop spans 14 amino acids. In nucleotides, the CDR3 is TGCGCCAGCAGCTTGGGAGCGGGAGCCTACGAGCAGTACTTC. It translates to CASSLGAGAYEQYF.

The chain is built from TRBV28 and TRBJ1-2; a possible D gene is TRBD1 (5 bases). Germline-derived CDR1 and CDR2 are MDHEN and SYDVKM. Trimming removed 8 bases from V and 2 bases from J, with 12 bases in between. The CDR3 is 13 residues long. In DNA form, the CDR3 reads TGTGCCAGCCAAGCCCCAGGGAACTATGGCTACACCTTC. Protein product: CASQAPGNYGYTF.

With regard to this clone: Germline is not matched at one junction end, which may reflect a read error. The chain's CDR3 is CASSPWGGDGNF. The CDR3 nucleotides read TGTGCCAGCAGCCCCTGGGGAGGGGACGGAAACTTC. The V and J genes are TRBV7-3 and TRBJ2-7; 7 nucleotides match TRBD2. Per germline, CDR1 SGHTA and CDR2 FQGTGA. This CDR3 is built from 12 residues.

J is TRBJ2-7 and V is TRBV5-6; TRBD2 might be the D (6 bases). V was clipped by 2 bases and J by 11 bases, with 11 bases between them. This CDR3 comprises 11 residues. Germline assignment: CDR1 SGHDT and CDR2 YYEEEE. The CDR3: CASSFGREEYF. The DNA of the CDR3 is TGTGCCAGCAGCTTCGGCAGGGAGGAGTACTTC.

The chain employs TRBV27 and TRBJ2-7; the D gene is possibly TRBD2 (5 bases). The germline CDR1 and CDR2 sequences are MNHEY and SMNVEV (reference sequence). V lost 5 bases to trimming and J lost 5 bases, with 16 bases between them. The CDR3 covers 14 residues. The CDR3 loop reads CASSRQRPLDEQYF. In DNA form, the CDR3 reads TGTGCCAGCAGTCGGCAGCGGCCCCTCGACGAGCAGTACTTC.

The chain carries TRBV7-9 and TRBJ1-1; D might be TRBD1 (5 bases). Germline CDR1 SEHNR, CDR2 FQNEAQ (reference sequence). Deletions cut 4 bases from V and 7 bases from J, with 10 bases between. The CDR3 extends over 12 amino acids. The CDR3 protein is CASSSVTDEAFF. The CDR3, as DNA: TGTGCCAGCAGCTCCGTGACAGATGAAGCTTTCTTT. The variable domain in full, with the rest retrieved from reference TRBV7-9 and TRBJ1-1, is DTGVSQNPRHKITKRGQNVTFRCDPISEHNRLYWYRQTLGQGPEFLTYFQNEAQLEKSRLLSDRFSAERPKGSFSTLEIQRTEQGDSAMYLCASSSVTDEAFFGQGTRLTVV.

This clone has only a few counts. The chain employs TRBV6-5 and TRBJ1-2; D is unresolved. Between the trimmed V and J ends, which lost 0 bases and 6 bases, there was a span of 5 bases. The CDR3 consists of 12 residues. Germline V gene lookup returns CDR1 MNHEY and CDR2 SVGAGI. This CDR3 reads CASSYSGNGYTF. CDR3 nucleotides: TGTGCCAGCAGTTACTCGGGCAATGGCTACACCTTC.

The rearrangement uses TRBV29-1 and TRBJ1-1; maybe TRBD1 (5 bases). Trimming took off 6 bases at V and 1 base at J, with 15 bases between the two ends. The CDR3 is 14 amino acids. Germline V gene lookup returns CDR1 SQVTM and CDR2 ANQGSEA. CDR3 sequence reads: CSVLKDISNTEAFF. In nucleotides, the CDR3 is TGCAGCGTCCTGAAGGACATTTCGAACACTGAAGCTTTCTTT.

This CDR3 is CASSVGVQETQYF. DNA of the CDR3: TGTGCCAGCAGTGTGGGAGTCCAAGAGACCCAGTACTTC. The chain combines TRBV6-1 with TRBJ2-5; maybe TRBD2 (5 bases). The CDR3 covers 13 residues. CDR1 is MNHNS, CDR2 SASEGT, per germline. The ends were cut back, 4 bases at V and 1 base at J, with 7 bases in the middle.

The chain combines TRBV28 with TRBJ1-5; tentatively, D is TRBD1 (6 bases). Deletions cut 6 bases from V and 7 bases from J, with 16 bases between. Per germline, CDR1 MDHEN and CDR2 SYDVKM. CDR3 length equals 14 residues. The CDR3 sequence: CASRNYRAPQPQHF. The CDR3 nucleotides read TGTGCCAGCAGGAATTACAGGGCTCCCCAGCCCCAGCATTTT.

The rearrangement joins TRBV25-1 to TRBJ1-4, with D possibly TRBD1 on 6 matching bases. Per germline, CDR1 MGHDK and CDR2 SYGVNS. V dropped 7 bases and J dropped 2 bases, with 14 bases sitting between them. This CDR3 contains 15 residues. CDR3 coding DNA: TGTGCCAGCATGCCCGGGGGGGCCACTAATGAAAAACTGTTTTTT. Translated: CASMPGGATNEKLFF.

The J gene is TRBJ2-1, the V gene TRBV4-3, with D perhaps TRBD2 (6 bases). This CDR3 has 14 residues. V was cut by 1 base and J by 2 bases, with 6 bases left in between. Germline CDR1 reads LGHNA; CDR2 reads YSLEER. Written as DNA, the CDR3 is TGCGCCAGCAGCCAAGGGGGGGCCTACAATGAGCAGTTCTTC. Translating it yields CASSQGGAYNEQFF.

This clone was counted between two and nine times. The rearrangement links TRBV19 to TRBJ1-4; 7 bases line up with TRBD1. With V trimmed by 6 bases and J by 8 bases, 12 bases remained unmatched. This CDR3 contains 15 residues. Germline CDR1 LNHDA, CDR2 SQIVND (reference sequence). CDR3: CASRTLQGLGEKLFF. The CDR3 bases are TGTGCCAGTAGAACTCTACAGGGGTTAGGAGAAAAACTGTTTTTT.

The genes are TRBV18 and TRBJ2-2; D not certain. Germline assignment: CDR1 KGHSH and CDR2 LQKENI. There are 15 residues in the CDR3. Trimming took 2 bases from V and 1 from J, leaving 8 bases between them. CDR3 nucleotides: TGTGCCAGCTCACCATTAGCCCAGAACACCGGGGAGCTGTTTTTT. Translation: CASSPLAQNTGELFF.